Presented here are 9 T cell receptor beta chains from one specimen sequenced in a study of identifying expanded T cells in peripheral blood. The table came from immunoSEQ multiplex PCR; TCRdb's copy has only in-frame clones and leaves some out. The sample has 100,000 to 150,000 clones, 75% to 90% seen once; the top ten hold 2.5% to 3.5%. Sequenced material: blood. These TCRs come from a person aged 18 to 69 in good health.

The chain has TRBV6-5 and TRBJ2-5; 9 nucleotides match TRBD1. The CDR3 totals 14 residues. Germline assignment: CDR1 MNHEY and CDR2 SVGAGI. V was pared by 6 bases and J by 7 bases, with 9 bases of the junction left unmatched. Written as DNA, the CDR3 is TGTGCCAGCAGCACCGACAGGGGGAAGGGGACCCAGTACTTC. Translation gives CASSTDRGKGTQYF.

The DNA of the CDR3 is TGTGCCAGCAGCTCGATAAGAGAGACCCAGTACTTC. Translating gives CASSSIRETQYF. The rearrangement links TRBV7-2 to TRBJ2-5; D is unclear. The V and J ends lost 4 bases and 4 bases respectively, with 7 bases between them. The CDR3 extends over 12 amino acids. Germline CDR1 is SGHTA and CDR2 is FQGNSA.

This sequence joins TRBV5-1 and TRBJ2-2, with D perhaps TRBD1 (6 bases). Trimming left V 5 bases short and J 8 bases short, with 16 bases between. CDR3 length equals 14 residues. Germline assignment: CDR1 SGHRS and CDR2 YFSETQ. The CDR3 DNA follows: TGCGCCAGCAGTGCAGGGGATGTATTAGGGGAGCTGTTTTTT. Amino acids: CASSAGDVLGELFF.

The CDR3 region has the DNA TGTGCCAGCAGCTTGATGGACAGGCACTATGGCTACACCTTC. Amino acids: CASSLMDRHYGYTF. The chain joins TRBV7-2 to TRBJ1-2; 7 positions match TRBD1. Germline CDR1 and CDR2: SGHTA and FQGNSA. This CDR3 region has 14 residues. The V segment lost 3 bases and the J segment 3 bases; nucleotides outside the gene matches: 4.

V is TRBV11-2 and J is TRBJ2-7; perhaps TRBD1 as D (6 bases). Germline V CDR1 and CDR2: SGHAT, FQNNGV. Trimming pared 2 bases from V and 0 bases from J, leaving 23 bases between. This CDR3 has 19 amino acids. CDR3 residues: CASSLYLRADRRSSYEQYF. CDR3 DNA: TGTGCCAGCAGCTTATATTTGCGTGCAGACAGGCGTAGCTCCTACGAGCAGTACTTC.

J is TRBJ2-7 and V is TRBV19; unclear D gene. Trimming shortened V by 5 bases and J by 0 bases, and 17 bases separated the two germline ends. The germline V gene encodes CDR1 LNHDA and CDR2 SQIVND (reference sequence). This CDR3 comprises 16 residues. DNA for the CDR3: TGTGCCAGTAGTGAGTTTCGAGGAGTCGGCTCCTACGAGCAGTACTTC. Protein: CASSEFRGVGSYEQYF.

This chain connects TRBV25-1 to TRBJ1-1; D not resolved. V was pared by 3 bases and J by 6 bases, with 11 bases between. CDR3 length equals 13 residues. Germline lookup yields CDR1 MGHDK and CDR2 SYGVNS. CDR3: CASSDGGRSEAFF. CDR3 sequence (DNA): TGTGCCAGCAGTGATGGTGGCAGATCTGAAGCTTTCTTT.

V and J are TRBV7-9 and TRBJ1-2; maybe TRBD1 (5 bases). The CDR3 is 13 amino acids. Germline V gene data show CDR1 as SEHNR and CDR2 as FQNEAQ (reference sequence). The V gene lost 3 bases and the J gene lost 4 bases, with 9 bases spanning the gap. The CDR3 region is CASSFTDIYGYTF. In DNA form, the CDR3 reads TGTGCCAGCAGCTTTACGGACATCTATGGCTACACCTTC.

This clone came up once. V gene TRBV7-2 combines with J gene TRBJ2-6; D is uncertain. The germline gives CDR1 SGHTA, CDR2 FQGNSA. The CDR3 runs to 16 residues. V shed 5 bases and J shed 2 bases, with 13 bases lying between them. CDR3 sequence (DNA): TGTGCCAGCAGCCTCCAACCACCGACTGGGGCCAACGTCCTGACTTTC. It is translated as CASSLQPPTGANVLTF.